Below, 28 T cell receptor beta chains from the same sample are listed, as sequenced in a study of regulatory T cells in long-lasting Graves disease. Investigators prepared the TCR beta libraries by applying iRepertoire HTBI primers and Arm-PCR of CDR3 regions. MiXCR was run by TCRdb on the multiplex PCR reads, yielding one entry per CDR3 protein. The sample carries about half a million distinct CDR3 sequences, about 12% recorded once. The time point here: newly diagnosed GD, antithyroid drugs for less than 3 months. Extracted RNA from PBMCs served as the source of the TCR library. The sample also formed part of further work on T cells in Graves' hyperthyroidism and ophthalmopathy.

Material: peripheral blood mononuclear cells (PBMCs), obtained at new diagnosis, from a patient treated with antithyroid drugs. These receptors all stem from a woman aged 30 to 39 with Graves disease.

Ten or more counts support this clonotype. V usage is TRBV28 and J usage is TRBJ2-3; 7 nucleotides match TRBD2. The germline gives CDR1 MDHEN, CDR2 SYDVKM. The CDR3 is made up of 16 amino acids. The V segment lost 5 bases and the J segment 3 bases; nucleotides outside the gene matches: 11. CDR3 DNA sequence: TGTGCCAGCAGTCCCCATTGGCGGGGGAGGACAGATACGCAGTATTTT. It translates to CASSPHWRGRTDTQYF. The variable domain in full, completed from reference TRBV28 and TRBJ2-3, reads DVKVTQSSRYLVKRTGEKVFLECVQDMDHENMFWYRQDPGLGLRLIYFSYDVKMKEKGDIPEGYSVSREKKERFSLILESASTNQTSMYLCASSPHWRGRTDTQYFGPGTRLTVL.

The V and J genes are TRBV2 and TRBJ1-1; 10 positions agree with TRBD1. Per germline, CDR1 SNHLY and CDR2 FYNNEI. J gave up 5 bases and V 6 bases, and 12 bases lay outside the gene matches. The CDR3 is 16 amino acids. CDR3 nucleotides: TGTGCCAGCAGCCATGAAACCGGGACAGGGGTTACTGAAGCTTTCTTT. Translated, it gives CASSHETGTGVTEAFF.

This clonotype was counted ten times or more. This chain's CDR3 is CASSQRGYNEQFF. DNA for the CDR3: TGTGCCAGCAGCCAGCGGGGGTACAATGAGCAGTTCTTC. This chain connects TRBV12-3 or TRBV12-4 to TRBJ2-1; 8 positions agree with TRBD2. V was clipped by 6 bases and J by 4 bases; unmatched bases: 2. This CDR3 has 13 residues.

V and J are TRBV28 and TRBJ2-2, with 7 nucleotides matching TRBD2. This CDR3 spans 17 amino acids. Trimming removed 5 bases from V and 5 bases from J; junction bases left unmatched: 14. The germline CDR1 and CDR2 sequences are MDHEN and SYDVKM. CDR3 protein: CASSPRGDLFLTGELFF. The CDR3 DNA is TGTGCCAGCAGTCCCCGGGGGGACTTATTTCTGACCGGGGAGCTGTTTTTT.

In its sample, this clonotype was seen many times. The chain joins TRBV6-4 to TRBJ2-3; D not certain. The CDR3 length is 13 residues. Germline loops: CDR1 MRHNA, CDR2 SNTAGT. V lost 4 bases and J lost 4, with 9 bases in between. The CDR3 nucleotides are TGTGCCAGCAGTGCCCTGGCTGCAGATACGCAGTATTTT. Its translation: CASSALAADTQYF.

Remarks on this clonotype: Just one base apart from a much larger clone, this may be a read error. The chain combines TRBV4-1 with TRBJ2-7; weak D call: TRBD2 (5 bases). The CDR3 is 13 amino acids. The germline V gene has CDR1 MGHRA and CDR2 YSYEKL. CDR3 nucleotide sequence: TGCGCCAGCAGCCAAGCCTTAGGGAGCGAGCAGTGCTTC. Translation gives CASSQALGSEQCF.

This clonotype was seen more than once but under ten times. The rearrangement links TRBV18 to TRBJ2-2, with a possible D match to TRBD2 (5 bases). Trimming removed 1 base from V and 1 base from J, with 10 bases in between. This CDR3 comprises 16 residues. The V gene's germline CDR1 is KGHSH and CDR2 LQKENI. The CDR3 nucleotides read TGTGCCAGCTCACCACGAGGGAAAGGGAACACCGGGGAGCTGTTTTTT. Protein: CASSPRGKGNTGELFF.

CDR3 nucleotides: TGTGCCAGCAGCCAAGATCGGGGGGTGCAAGAGACCCAGTACTTC. Its protein is CASSQDRGVQETQYF. This chain links TRBV3-1 with TRBJ2-5; 7 bases fit TRBD2. This CDR3 is 15 amino acids long. The J segment lost 2 bases and the V segment lost 0 bases, leaving 3 bases of the junction unmatched. Germline V gene lookup returns CDR1 LGHDT and CDR2 YNNKEL (reference sequence).

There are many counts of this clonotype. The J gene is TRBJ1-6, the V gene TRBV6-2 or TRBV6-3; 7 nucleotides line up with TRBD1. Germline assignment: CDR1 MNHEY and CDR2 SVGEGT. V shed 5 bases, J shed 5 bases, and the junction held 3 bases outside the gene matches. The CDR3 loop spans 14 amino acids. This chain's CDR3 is CASSLDRDNSPLHF. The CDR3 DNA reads TGTGCCAGCAGTCTCGACAGGGATAATTCACCCCTCCACTTT.

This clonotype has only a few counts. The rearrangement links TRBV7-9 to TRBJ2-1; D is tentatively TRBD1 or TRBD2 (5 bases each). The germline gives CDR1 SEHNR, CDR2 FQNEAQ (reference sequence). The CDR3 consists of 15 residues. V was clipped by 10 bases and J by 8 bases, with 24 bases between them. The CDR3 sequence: CATFRGQSPGHEQFF. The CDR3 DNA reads TGTGCCACCTTCCGCGGGCAGAGCCCGGGGCATGAGCAGTTCTTC.

The CDR3: CASSFTGGTGQLFF. Here the CDR3 DNA reads TGTGCCAGCAGTTTCACAGGGGGGACGGGTCAACTGTTTTTT. This sequence joins TRBV12-3 or TRBV12-4 and TRBJ1-4, with TRBD1 matching over 8 bases. V was pared by 3 bases and J by 12 bases, with 9 bases of the junction left unmatched. The CDR3 is 14 amino acids.

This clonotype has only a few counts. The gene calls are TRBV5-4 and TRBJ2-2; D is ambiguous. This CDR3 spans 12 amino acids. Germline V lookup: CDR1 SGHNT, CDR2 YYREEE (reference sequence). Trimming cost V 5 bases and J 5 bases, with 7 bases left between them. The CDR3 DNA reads TGTGCCAGCAGGGGGTCAACCGGGGAGCTGTTTTTT. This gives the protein CASRGSTGELFF.

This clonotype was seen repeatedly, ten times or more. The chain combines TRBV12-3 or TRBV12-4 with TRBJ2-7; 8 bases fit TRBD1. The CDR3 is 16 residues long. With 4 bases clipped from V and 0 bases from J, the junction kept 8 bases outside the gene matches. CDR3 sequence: CASSSRTGFGSYEQYF. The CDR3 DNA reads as TGTGCCAGCAGTTCCCGGACAGGGTTCGGCTCCTACGAGCAGTACTTC.

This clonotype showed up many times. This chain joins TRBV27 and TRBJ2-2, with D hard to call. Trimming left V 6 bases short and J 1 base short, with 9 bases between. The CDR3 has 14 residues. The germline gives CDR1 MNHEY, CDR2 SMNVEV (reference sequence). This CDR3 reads CASSPRGNTGELFF. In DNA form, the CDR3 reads TGTGCCAGCAGCCCCCGAGGGAACACCGGGGAGCTGTTTTTT.

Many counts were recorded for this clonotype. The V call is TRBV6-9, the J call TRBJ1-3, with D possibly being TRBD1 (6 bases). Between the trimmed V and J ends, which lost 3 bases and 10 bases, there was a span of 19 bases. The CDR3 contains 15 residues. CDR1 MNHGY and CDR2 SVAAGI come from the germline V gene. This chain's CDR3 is CASSYSQGASDTIYF. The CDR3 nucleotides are TGTGCCAGCAGTTACTCACAGGGCGCCTCCGATACCATATATTTT.

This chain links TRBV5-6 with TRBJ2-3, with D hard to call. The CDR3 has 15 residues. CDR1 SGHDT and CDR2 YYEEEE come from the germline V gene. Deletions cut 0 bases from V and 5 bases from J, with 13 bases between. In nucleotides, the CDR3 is TGTGCCAGCAGCTTGGGGCATCTCGAACAAGATACGCAGTATTTT. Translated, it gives CASSLGHLEQDTQYF.

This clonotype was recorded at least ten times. The CDR3 DNA follows: TGTGCCAGCAGAGGTGAAGGGAGGGGGGGAAAACTGTTTTTT. Residues: CASRGEGRGGKLFF. V usage is TRBV2 and J usage is TRBJ1-4; weak D call: TRBD1 (6 bases). CDR1 and CDR2 (germline): SNHLY, FYNNEI. CDR3 length: 14 amino acids. Between the trimmed V and J ends, which lost 6 bases and 10 bases, there was a span of 18 bases.

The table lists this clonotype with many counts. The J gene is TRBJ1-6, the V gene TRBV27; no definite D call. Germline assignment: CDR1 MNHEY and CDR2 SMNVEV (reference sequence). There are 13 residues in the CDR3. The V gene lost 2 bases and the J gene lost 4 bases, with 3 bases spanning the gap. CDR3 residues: CASSLGYNSPLHF. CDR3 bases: TGTGCCAGCAGTTTAGGGTATAATTCACCCCTCCACTTT.

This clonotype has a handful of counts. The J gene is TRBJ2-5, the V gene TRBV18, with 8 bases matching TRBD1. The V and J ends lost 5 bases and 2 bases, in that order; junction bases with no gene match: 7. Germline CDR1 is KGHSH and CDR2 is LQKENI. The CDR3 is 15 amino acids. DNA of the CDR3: TGTGCCAGCTCAAACCCTGGACAGGGACAAGAGACCCAGTACTTC. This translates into CASSNPGQGQETQYF. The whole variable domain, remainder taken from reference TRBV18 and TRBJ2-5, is NAGVMQNPRHLVRRRGQEARLRCSPMKGHSHVYWYRQLPEEGLKFMVYLQKENIIDESGMPKERFSAEFPKEGPSILRIQQVVRGDSAAYFCASSNPGQGQETQYFGPGTRLLVL.

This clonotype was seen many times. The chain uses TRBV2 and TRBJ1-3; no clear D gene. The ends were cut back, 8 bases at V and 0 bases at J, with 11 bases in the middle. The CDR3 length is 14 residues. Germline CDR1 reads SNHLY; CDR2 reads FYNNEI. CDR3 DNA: TGTGCCAGCCTGGCACAGATCTCTGGAAACACCATATATTTT. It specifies CASLAQISGNTIYF.

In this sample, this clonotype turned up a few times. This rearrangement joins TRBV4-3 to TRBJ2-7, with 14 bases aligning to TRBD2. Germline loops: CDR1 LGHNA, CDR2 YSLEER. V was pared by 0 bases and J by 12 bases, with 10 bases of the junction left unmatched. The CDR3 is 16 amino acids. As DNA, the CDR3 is TGCGCCAGCAGCCAAGATTGGGGACTAGCGGGAGTCAGACTGTACTTC. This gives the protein CASSQDWGLAGVRLYF.

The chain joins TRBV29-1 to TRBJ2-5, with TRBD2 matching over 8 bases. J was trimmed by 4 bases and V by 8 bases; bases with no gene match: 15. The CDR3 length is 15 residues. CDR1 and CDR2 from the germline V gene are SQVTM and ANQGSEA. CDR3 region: CSFLGFGRATETQYF. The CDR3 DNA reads TGCAGCTTCCTAGGTTTCGGGAGGGCCACAGAGACCCAGTACTTC.

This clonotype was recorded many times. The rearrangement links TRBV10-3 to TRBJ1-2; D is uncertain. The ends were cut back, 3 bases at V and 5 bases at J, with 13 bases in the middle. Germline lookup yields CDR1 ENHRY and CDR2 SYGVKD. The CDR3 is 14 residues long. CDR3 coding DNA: TGTGCCATCAGTGATTTCAGCGTTTCGTATGGCTACACCTTC. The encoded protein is CAISDFSVSYGYTF.

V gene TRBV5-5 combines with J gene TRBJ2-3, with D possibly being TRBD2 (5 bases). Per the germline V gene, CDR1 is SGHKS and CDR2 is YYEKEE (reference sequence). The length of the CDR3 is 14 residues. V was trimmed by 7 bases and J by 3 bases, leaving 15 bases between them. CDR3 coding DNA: TGTGCCAGCGGCCGAAGGGAGTCAACAGATACGCAGTATTTT. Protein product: CASGRRESTDTQYF.

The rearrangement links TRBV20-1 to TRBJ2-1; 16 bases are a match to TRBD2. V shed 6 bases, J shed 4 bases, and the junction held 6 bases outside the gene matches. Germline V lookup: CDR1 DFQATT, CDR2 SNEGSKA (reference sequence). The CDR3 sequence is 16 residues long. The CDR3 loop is CSATGTSGRDYNEQFF. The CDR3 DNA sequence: TGCAGTGCCACCGGGACTAGCGGGAGGGATTACAATGAGCAGTTCTTC.

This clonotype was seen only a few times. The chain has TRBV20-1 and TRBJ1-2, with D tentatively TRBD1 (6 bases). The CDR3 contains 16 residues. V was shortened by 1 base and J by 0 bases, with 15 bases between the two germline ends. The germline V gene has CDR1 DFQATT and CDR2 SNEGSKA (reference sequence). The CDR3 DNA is TGCAGTGCTAGAGTTCGGACAGTCGCAGCTAACTATGGCTACACCTTC. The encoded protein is CSARVRTVAANYGYTF.

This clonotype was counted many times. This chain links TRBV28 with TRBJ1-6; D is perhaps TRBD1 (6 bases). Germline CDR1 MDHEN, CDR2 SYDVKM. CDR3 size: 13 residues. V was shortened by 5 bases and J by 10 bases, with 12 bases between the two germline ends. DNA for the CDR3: TGTGCCAGCAGTAGGGACAACCGCTCACCCCTCCACTTT. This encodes CASSRDNRSPLHF.

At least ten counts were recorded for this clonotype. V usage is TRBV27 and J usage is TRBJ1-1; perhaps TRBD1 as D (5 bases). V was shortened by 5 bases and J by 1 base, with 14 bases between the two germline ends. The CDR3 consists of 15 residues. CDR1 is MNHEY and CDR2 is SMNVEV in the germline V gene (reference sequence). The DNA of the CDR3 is TGTGCCAGCAGTCTTAGTCTGGGGACGAACACTGAAGCTTTCTTT. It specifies CASSLSLGTNTEAFF.